The 10 T cell receptor beta chains below all came from one sample that was sequenced in a study of early T cells in non-severe SARS-CoV-2 infection. TCRdb ran MiXCR on the 5' RACE reads and lists one entry per CDR3 protein. The repertoire holds tens of thousands of distinct CDR3 sequences, with approximately 15% as singletons. Sequencing was performed on whole blood. All receptors come from an adult who was a healthcare worker with PCR-confirmed SARS-CoV-2 infection or an uninfected control (not recorded which).

The CDR3 DNA sequence: TGTGCCAGCAGCCTTACGGTAGCGGGAGCCCCAGAGACCCAGTACTTC. This codes for CASSLTVAGAPETQYF. The genes are TRBV7-6 and TRBJ2-5, with 9 bases that match TRBD2. The CDR3 consists of 16 residues. V trimming: 5 bases; J trimming: 4 bases; junction bases outside the gene matches: 11. Looked up from germline, CDR1 is SGHVS and CDR2 is FNYEAQ.

This clonotype was seen more than once but under ten times. The genes are TRBV20-1 and TRBJ1-1, with D tentatively TRBD1 (5 bases). CDR3 length equals 12 residues. Germline V CDR1 and CDR2: DFQATT, SNEGSKA (reference sequence). Between the trimmed V and J ends, which lost 3 bases and 5 bases, there was a span of 10 bases. The CDR3 here is CSASRVGTEAFF. The CDR3 DNA is TGCAGTGCTAGCAGGGTGGGGACTGAAGCTTTCTTT.

This clonotype was seen a handful of times. This rearrangement joins TRBV12-3 or TRBV12-4 to TRBJ1-1; possibly TRBD1 for D (6 bases). This CDR3 region has 14 residues. Trimming removed 3 bases from V and 5 bases from J, with 13 bases in between. This chain's CDR3 is CASSFDRLGTEAFF. The CDR3 DNA reads as TGTGCCAGCAGTTTCGACAGGTTGGGTACTGAAGCTTTCTTT.

Only a few counts were recorded for this clonotype. The J gene is TRBJ2-1, the V gene TRBV4-2; 10 positions agree with TRBD1. The V gene end was trimmed by 0 bases and the J gene end by 6 bases; junction bases not matched to a gene: 5. The CDR3 sequence is 16 residues long. Germline V lookup: CDR1 LGHNA, CDR2 YNFKEQ. CDR3 protein: CASSQDGTGVGNEQFF. CDR3 DNA sequence: TGTGCCAGCAGCCAAGATGGGACAGGGGTGGGCAATGAGCAGTTCTTC.

Ten or more counts support this clonotype. The chain employs TRBV6-5 and TRBJ2-7; D gene uncertain. Germline CDR1 MNHEY, CDR2 SVGAGI. Trimming took off 5 bases at V and 3 bases at J, with 8 bases between the two ends. This CDR3 has 12 amino acids. The CDR3 reads CASSRGNYEQYF. Here the CDR3 DNA reads TGTGCCAGCAGTCGCGGAAACTACGAGCAGTACTTC.

Only a few counts were recorded for this clonotype. This chain joins TRBV11-1 and TRBJ2-1; D possibly corresponds to TRBD2 (6 bases). The CDR3 has 16 amino acids. The V end was cut by 3 bases, the J end by 0 bases, with 12 bases between. In germline, CDR1 is SGHAT, CDR2 FQDESV (reference sequence). DNA of the CDR3: TGTGCCAGCAGCTTTTCCGGGGGTTTCTCCTACAATGAGCAGTTCTTC. Translated: CASSFSGGFSYNEQFF.

Many counts were recorded for this clonotype. Here the CDR3 reads CASSLQGRHGYTF. The CDR3 DNA reads as TGCGCCAGCAGCTTACAGGGTCGTCATGGCTACACCTTC. The V gene is TRBV5-1, the J gene TRBJ1-2; maybe TRBD1 (6 bases). V lost 2 bases to trimming and J lost 6 bases, with 11 bases between them. In germline, CDR1 is SGHRS, CDR2 YFSETQ. The CDR3 contains 13 residues.

This clonotype was counted a few times. V usage is TRBV10-3 and J usage is TRBJ2-1; TRBD2 might be the D (6 bases). V was pared by 9 bases and J by 1 base, with 13 bases between. In germline, CDR1 is ENHRY, CDR2 SYGVKD. The CDR3 has 14 amino acids. The CDR3 spells CAIRPAGSYNEQFF. The CDR3 coding sequence is TGTGCCATTCGACCAGCGGGTTCCTACAATGAGCAGTTCTTC.

The gene calls are TRBV5-5 and TRBJ1-1, with D unresolved. This CDR3 comprises 13 residues. V lost 1 base and J lost 1, with 5 bases in between. Germline-derived CDR1 and CDR2 are SGHKS and YYEKEE (reference sequence). The CDR3, as DNA: TGTGCCAGCAGCTTGTTCCAGAACACTGAAGCTTTCTTT. This encodes CASSLFQNTEAFF. The variable domain in full, with the rest retrieved from reference TRBV5-5 and TRBJ1-1, is DAGVTQSPTHLIKTRGQQVTLRCSPISGHKSVSWYQQVLGQGPQFIFQYYEKEERGRGNFPDRFSARQFPNYSSELNVNALLLGDSALYLCASSLFQNTEAFFGQGTRLTVV.

Worth noting for this clonotype: At one of its ends the junction is not consistent with the germline gene, which may arise from a read error. This chain connects TRBV7-9 to TRBJ2-7; 7 bases match TRBD2. The CDR3 spans 14 residues. CDR1 SEHNR and CDR2 FQNEAQ come from the germline V gene (reference sequence). Here the CDR3 reads CASSYGGKGKERYF. The DNA of the CDR3 is TGTGCCAGCAGCTACGGGGGGAAGGGAAAGGAGCGGTACTTC.